This section outlines one T cell receptor beta chain sequence together with its context. Its antigen remains unidentified. No much larger clonotype is one base removed from it; base qualities were not supplied. The sample belongs to a study of cytomegalovirus exposure and HLA in healthy donors (dated by TCRdb to about 2017). In terms of the full investigation: According to a later analysis, one platform produced both the roughly 110 validation repertoires and the 730 or so repertoires of the first cohort. The aim of the study was to test whether cataloging public T cell receptors could identify signatures of past pathogen exposure. In addition to the first cohort of approximately 670 subjects, a separate validation cohort of 120 different subjects was used. To predict cytomegalovirus infection status, the study brought together high-throughput TCR immunosequencing, statistical association of individual TCRs with disease status, and machine learning. Here is what the overall study found, with its caveats: It was suggested by the authors that the approach could potentially be generalized to other disease states and immunological phenotypes. Subsequent analysis determined that TCRs grouped into clusters in the first cohort also showed a tendency toward co-occurrence across the roughly 110 validation repertoires, and 94% of cluster scores exceeded 0. A later analysis had no HLA typing for the validation cohort, so co-occurrence there was scored across all 120 repertoires. While some public TCRs were present in many individuals, most TCR sequences turned up only very rarely across donors. The classifier was reported to diagnose cytomegalovirus status with high specificity and sensitivity in both the original and validation cohorts. The study gave a list of more than 150 TCR beta chains associated with cytomegalovirus. A few of the identified cytomegalovirus-associated TCR beta chains were confirmed in vitro to be specific for cytomegalovirus antigens.

The CDR3 starts with the cysteine, ends with the phenylalanine, and has 11 residues. Only the CDR3 portion is preserved as DNA: 33 bases, with reading frame beginning at the first base. V is pared back by 6 bases and J by 7 bases, with 6 bases lying between the germline termini. As encoded in the germline V gene, CDR1 is ENHRY while CDR2 is SYGVKD. The library was built by means of the immunoSEQ multiplex PCR assay. Under the source paper's analysis protocol: A statistical classification framework was built to diagnose cytomegalovirus status from the catalog of TCR beta chain sequences. Held by TCRdb, this immuneACCESS table contains in-frame sequences only and omits some clones. Under half of the omission traces to an unresolved V gene where checked; the cause of the rest is unknown. The V and J calls and clone size are taken from that table; D and trimming were inferred from the DNA. Recorded for this sample are about 130,000 clones; about 89% of them occurred a single time. Approximately 2% of the sample is in the top ten clones.

The donors belonged to the validation cohort of over a hundred subjects, which was separate from the approximately 700-subject first cohort. The rearrangement joined TRBV10-3 to TRBJ1-4; the D gene assignment is ambiguous. The TCR was taken from a young woman in good health and CMV-seronegative. Sample: PBMCs. The nucleotides are TGTGCCATCAGGGCTGGTGAAAAACTGTTTTTT. It is translated as CAIRAGEKLFF.